The T cell receptor (beta chain) described here comes from a study of blood T cells in healthy people across ages. This clonotype was recorded a few times. The second PCR ran about 6 to 12 cycles with a sample-barcoded 5' primer and J-beta primers. One entry per CDR3 protein results from TCRdb running MiXCR on the 5' RACE reads. The sample records roughly 2 million distinct CDR3 sequences, just under 50% being singletons. No fewer than 5 micrograms of total RNA were isolated from every sample. Sequenced sample: blood. The source is a woman aged 40 to 50 in good health.

The CDR3 here is CSARDPLAAIEQFF. Written as DNA, the CDR3 is TGCAGTGCTAGAGATCCGCTAGCAGCGATTGAGCAGTTCTTC. The rearrangement joins TRBV20-1 to TRBJ2-1, with D possibly being TRBD2 (5 bases). V lost 0 bases and J 9 bases, leaving 15 bases between the germline ends. The CDR3 is 14 residues long. In germline, CDR1 is DFQATT, CDR2 SNEGSKA (reference sequence).